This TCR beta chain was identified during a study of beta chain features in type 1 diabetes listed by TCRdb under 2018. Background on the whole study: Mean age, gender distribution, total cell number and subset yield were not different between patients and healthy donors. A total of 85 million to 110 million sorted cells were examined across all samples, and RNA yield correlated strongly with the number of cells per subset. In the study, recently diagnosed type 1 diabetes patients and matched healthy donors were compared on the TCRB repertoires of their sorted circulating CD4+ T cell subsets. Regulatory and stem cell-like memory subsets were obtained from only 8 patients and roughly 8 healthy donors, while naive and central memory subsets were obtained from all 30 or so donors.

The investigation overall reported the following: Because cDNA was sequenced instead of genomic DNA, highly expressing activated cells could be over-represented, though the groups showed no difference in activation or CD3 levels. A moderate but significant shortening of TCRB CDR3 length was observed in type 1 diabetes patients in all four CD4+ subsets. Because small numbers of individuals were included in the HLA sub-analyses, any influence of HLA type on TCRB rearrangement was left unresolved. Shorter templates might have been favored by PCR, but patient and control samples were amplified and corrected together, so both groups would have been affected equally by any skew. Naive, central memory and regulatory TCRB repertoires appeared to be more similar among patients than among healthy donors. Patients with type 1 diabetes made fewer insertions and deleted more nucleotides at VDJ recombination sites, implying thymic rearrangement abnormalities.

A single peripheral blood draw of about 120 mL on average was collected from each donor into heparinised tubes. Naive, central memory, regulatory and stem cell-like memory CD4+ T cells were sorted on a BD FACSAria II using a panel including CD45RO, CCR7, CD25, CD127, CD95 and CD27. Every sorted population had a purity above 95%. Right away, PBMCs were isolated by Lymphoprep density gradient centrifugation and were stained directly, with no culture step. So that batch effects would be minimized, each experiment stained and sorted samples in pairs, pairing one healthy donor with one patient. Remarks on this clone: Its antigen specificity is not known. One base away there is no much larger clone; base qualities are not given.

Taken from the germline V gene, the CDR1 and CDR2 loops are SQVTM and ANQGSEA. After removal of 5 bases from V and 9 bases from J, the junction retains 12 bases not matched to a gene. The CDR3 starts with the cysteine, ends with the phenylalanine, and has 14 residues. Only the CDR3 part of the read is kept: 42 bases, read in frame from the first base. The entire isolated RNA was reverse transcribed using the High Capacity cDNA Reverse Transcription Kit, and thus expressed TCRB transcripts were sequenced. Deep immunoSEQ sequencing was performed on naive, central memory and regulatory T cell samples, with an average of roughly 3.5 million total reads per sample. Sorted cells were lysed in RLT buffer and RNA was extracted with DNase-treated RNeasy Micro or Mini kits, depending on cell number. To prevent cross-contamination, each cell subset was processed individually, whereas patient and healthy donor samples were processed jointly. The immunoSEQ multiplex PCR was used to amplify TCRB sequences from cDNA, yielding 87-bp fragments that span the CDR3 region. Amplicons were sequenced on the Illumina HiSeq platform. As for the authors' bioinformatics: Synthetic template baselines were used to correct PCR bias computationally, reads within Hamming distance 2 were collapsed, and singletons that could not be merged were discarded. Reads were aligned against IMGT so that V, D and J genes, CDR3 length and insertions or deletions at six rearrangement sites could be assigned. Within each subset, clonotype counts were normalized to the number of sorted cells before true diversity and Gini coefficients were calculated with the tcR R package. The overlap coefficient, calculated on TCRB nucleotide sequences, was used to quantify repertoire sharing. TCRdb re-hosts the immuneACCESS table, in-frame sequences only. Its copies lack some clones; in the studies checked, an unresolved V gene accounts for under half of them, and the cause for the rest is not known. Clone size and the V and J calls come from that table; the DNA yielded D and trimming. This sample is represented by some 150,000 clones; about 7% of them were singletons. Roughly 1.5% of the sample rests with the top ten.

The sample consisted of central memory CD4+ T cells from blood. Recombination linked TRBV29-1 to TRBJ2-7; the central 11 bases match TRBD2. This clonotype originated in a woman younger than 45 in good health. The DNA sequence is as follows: TGCAGCGTTCGGGGACTAGCGGCCACCGGCGGGCAGTACTTC. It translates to CSVRGLAATGGQYF.